This T cell receptor (beta chain) came from a study of blood T cell repertoires in COVID-19. Across the study: Samples representing acute and convalescent COVID-19 were sourced from the United States, Italy and Spain. PBMCs, B-cell-depleted T cells, or T cells were the source of the cDNA or gDNA that made up the material.

Germline CDR1 is SGHVS and CDR2 is FQNEAQ. V shed 2 bases and J shed 10 bases, with 23 bases lying between them. This CDR3 comprises 16 residues. As processed by the authors: The assay estimated nucleated cells by amplifying reference gene primers. TCRdb's table, derived via immunoSEQ multiplex PCR, lists solely in-frame clones and lacks some. V and J calls and clone size follow that table, whereas D and trimming were derived from the DNA. The data contain 90,000 or so clones, more than 75% of them singletons. The chain joins TRBV7-8 to TRBJ1-1, with D tentatively TRBD1 (5 bases). The sequence was collected from a human donor in a cohort sampled during active COVID-19. Sequencing was performed on peripheral blood. CDR3 amino acids: CASSLSPFSGPQGAFF. Here the CDR3 DNA reads TGTGCCAGCAGCTTATCCCCATTTTCGGGCCCGCAGGGAGCTTTCTTT. Looking up the rest from reference TRBV7-8 and TRBJ1-1 gives the full variable domain: GAGVSQSPRYKVAKRGQDVALRCDPISGHVSLFWYQQALGQGPEFLTYFQNEAQLDKSGLPSDRFFAERPEGSVSTLKIQRTQQEDSAVYLCASSLSPFSGPQGAFFGQGTRLTVV.